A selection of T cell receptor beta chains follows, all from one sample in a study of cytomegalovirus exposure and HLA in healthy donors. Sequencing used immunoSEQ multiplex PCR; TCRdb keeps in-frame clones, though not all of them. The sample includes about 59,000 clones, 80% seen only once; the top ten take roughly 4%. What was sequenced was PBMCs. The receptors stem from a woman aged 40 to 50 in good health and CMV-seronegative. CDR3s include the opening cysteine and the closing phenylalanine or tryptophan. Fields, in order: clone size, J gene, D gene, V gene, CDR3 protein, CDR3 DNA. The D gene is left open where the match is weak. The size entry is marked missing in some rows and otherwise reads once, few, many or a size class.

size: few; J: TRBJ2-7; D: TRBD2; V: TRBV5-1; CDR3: CASSLGAGVYEQYF; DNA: TGCGCCAGCAGCTTGGGTGCGGGAGTCTACGAGCAGTACTTC
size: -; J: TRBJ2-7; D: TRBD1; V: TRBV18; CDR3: CASSPRQGAPYEQYF; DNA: TGTGCCAGCTCACCGAGACAGGGGGCACCCTACGAGCAGTACTTC
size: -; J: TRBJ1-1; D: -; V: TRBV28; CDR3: CASSLPQGNPEAFF; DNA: TGTGCCAGCAGTTTACCCCAGGGTAATCCTGAAGCTTTCTTT
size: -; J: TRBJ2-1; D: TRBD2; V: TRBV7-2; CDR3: CASSYLRVLAANEQFF; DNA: TGTGCCAGCAGCTACTTGCGGGTCCTAGCGGCCAATGAGCAGTTCTTC
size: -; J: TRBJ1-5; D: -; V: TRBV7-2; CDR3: CASSLTQGGNQPQHF; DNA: TGTGCCAGCAGCTTAACACAGGGTGGCAATCAGCCCCAGCATTTT
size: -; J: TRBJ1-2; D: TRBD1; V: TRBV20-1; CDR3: CSEGANGYTF; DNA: TGCAGTGAGGGGGCGAATGGCTACACCTTC
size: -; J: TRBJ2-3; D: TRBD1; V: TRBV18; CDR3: CASSPRTGGTDTQYF; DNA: TGTGCCAGCTCACCACGGACAGGGGGCACAGATACGCAGTATTTT
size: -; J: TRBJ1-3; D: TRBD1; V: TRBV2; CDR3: CASSEQGAGNTIYF; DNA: TGTGCCAGCAGTGAACAGGGGGCTGGAAACACCATATATTTT
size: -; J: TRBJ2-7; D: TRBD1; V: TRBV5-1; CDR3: CASSLSPGDRFYEQYF; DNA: TGCGCCAGCAGCTTATCCCCCGGGGACAGGTTCTACGAGCAGTACTTC
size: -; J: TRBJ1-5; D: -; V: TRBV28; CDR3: CASSLGGSNQPQHF; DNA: TGTGCCAGCAGTTTAGGAGGGAGCAATCAGCCCCAGCATTTT
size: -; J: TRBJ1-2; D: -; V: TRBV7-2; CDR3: CASSLVTGTYTF; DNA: TGTGCCAGCAGCTTAGTAACGGGTACCTACACCTTC
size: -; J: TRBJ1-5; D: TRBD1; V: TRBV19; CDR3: CASSGGTGTQPQHF; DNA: TGTGCCAGTAGTGGTGGGACAGGGACGCAGCCCCAGCATTTT
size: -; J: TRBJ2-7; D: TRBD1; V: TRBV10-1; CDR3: CASSLTGENGEQYF; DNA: TGCGCCAGCAGCCTGACAGGGGAAAATGGCGAGCAGTACTTC
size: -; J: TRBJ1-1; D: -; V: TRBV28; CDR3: CASSWGGRGKASTEAFF; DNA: TGTGCCAGCAGTTGGGGAGGGAGGGGAAAGGCGAGCACTGAAGCTTTCTTT
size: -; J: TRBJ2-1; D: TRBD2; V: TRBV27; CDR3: CASSYSGSSYNEQFF; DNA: TGTGCCAGCAGTTACAGCGGGAGCTCCTACAATGAGCAGTTCTTC
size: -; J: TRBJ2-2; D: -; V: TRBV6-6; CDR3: CASSYSGGMGIGELFF; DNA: TGTGCCAGCAGTTACTCCGGCGGGATGGGAATCGGGGAGCTGTTTTTT
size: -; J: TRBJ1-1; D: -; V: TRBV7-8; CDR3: CASSLLIGTEAFF; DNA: TGTGCCAGCAGCTTATTAATCGGCACTGAAGCTTTCTTT
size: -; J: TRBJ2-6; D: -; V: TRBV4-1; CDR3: CASSQDQVGANVLTF; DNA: TGCGCCAGCAGCCAAGATCAGGTGGGGGCCAACGTCCTGACTTTC
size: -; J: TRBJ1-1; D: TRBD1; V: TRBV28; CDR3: CASSDRDRGLIEAEAFF; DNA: TGTGCCAGCAGCGACCGGGACAGGGGCCTCATCGAGGCTGAAGCTTTCTTT
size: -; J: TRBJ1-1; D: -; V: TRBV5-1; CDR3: CASSLEAARTEAFF; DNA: TGCGCCAGCAGCCTTGAGGCCGCGCGGACTGAAGCTTTCTTT
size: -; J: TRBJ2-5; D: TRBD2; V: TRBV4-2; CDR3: CASSPRLAGGQETQYF; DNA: TGTGCCAGCAGCCCGAGACTAGCGGGAGGACAAGAGACCCAGTACTTC
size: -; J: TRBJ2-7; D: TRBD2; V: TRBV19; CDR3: CASSLRTSGAAEQYF; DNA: TGTGCCAGTAGTCTTCGGACTAGCGGGGCCGCCGAGCAGTACTTC
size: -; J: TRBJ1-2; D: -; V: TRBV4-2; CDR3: CASSPTGTGYTF; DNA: TGTGCCAGCAGCCCCACAGGGACGGGATACACCTTC
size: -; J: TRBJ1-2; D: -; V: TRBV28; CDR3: CASSNPGTFYGYTF; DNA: TGTGCCAGCAGCAACCCCGGGACTTTCTATGGCTACACCTTC
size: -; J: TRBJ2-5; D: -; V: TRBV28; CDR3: CASLREGGARETQYF; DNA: TGTGCCAGCCTCCGTGAAGGTGGGGCTAGGGAGACCCAGTACTTC
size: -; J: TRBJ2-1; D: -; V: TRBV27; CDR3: CASSPPPYNEQFF; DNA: TGTGCCAGCAGCCCCCCCCCTTACAATGAGCAGTTCTTC
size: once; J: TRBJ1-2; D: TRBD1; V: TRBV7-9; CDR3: CASSTGTANYGYTF; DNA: TGTGCCAGCAGCACTGGGACAGCTAACTATGGCTACACCTTC
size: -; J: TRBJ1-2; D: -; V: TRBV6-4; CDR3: CASSDSTNYGYTF; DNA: TGTGCCAGCAGTGACTCGACAAACTATGGCTACACCTTC
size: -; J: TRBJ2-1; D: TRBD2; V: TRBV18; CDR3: CASSPGTSVNNEQFF; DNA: TGTGCCAGCTCACCGGGGACTAGCGTAAACAATGAGCAGTTCTTC
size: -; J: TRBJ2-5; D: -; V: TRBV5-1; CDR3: CASSSPSVETQYF; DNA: TGCGCCAGCAGCTCCCCGTCTGTGGAGACCCAGTACTTC
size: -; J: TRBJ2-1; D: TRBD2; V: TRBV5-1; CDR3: CASSSPGLAGKEQFF; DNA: TGCGCCAGCAGCTCACCGGGACTAGCGGGAAAGGAGCAGTTCTTC
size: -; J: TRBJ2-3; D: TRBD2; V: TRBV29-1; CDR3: CSSAGGPDTQYF; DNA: TGCAGCTCAGCGGGAGGGCCTGATACGCAGTATTTT
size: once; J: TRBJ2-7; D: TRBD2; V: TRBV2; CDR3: CASSGLAGIPYEQYF; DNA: TGTGCCAGCAGTGGACTAGCGGGAATACCCTACGAGCAGTACTTC
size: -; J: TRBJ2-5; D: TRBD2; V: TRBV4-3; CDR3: CASSQLAGGPVETQYF; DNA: TGCGCCAGCAGCCAACTAGCGGGAGGGCCCGTAGAGACCCAGTACTTC
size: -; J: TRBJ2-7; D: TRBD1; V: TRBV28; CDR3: CASSRGDRVFDEQYF; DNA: TGTGCCAGCAGTCGCGGGGACAGGGTTTTCGACGAGCAGTACTTC
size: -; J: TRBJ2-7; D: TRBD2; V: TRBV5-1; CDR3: CASSVLAGVYEQYF; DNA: TGCGCCAGCAGTGTGTTAGCGGGAGTATACGAGCAGTACTTC
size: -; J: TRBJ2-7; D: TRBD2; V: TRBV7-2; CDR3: CASLLAEGSYEQYF; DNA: TGTGCCAGCTTGCTAGCGGAGGGGTCCTACGAGCAGTACTTC
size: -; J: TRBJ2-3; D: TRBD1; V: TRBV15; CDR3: CATSRDGEGQGRYTQYF; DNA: TGTGCCACCAGCAGAGATGGTGAGGGACAGGGTCGCTATACGCAGTATTTT
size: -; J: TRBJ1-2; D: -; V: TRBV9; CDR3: CASTGTINYGYTF; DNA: TGTGCCAGTACCGGGACAATTAACTATGGCTACACCTTC
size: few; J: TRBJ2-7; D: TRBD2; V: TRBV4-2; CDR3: CASSQDGYSSGREYEQYF; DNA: TGTGCCAGCAGCCAAGATGGGTACTCTAGCGGGAGAGAGTACGAGCAGTACTTC
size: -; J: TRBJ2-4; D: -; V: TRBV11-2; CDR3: CASSLDSSSVWGSSNIQYF; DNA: TGTGCCAGCAGCTTAGATTCGTCCAGCGTGTGGGGCAGCTCAAACATTCAGTACTTC
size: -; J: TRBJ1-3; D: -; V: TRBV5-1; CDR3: CASSLDRSGNTIYF; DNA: TGCGCCAGCAGCCTAGATCGGTCTGGAAACACCATATATTTT
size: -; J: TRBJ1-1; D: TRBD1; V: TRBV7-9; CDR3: CASSLQGADTEAFF; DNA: TGTGCCAGCAGCCTACAGGGGGCGGACACTGAAGCTTTCTTT
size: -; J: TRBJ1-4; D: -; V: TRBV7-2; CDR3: CASSLLRGMGTNEKLFF; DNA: TGTGCCAGCAGCTTACTGCGGGGGATGGGCACTAATGAAAAACTGTTTTTT
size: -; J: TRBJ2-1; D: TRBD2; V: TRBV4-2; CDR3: CASSQELAGVPYNEQFF; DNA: TGTGCCAGCAGCCAAGAGCTAGCGGGAGTACCCTACAATGAGCAGTTCTTC
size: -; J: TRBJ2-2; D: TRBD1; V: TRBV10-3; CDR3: CAISEGTGATGELFF; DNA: TGTGCCATCAGTGAAGGGACAGGGGCAACCGGGGAGCTGTTTTTT
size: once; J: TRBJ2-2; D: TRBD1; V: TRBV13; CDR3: CASSLEGQASQQLFF; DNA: TGTGCCAGCAGCTTAGAGGGACAGGCCAGCCAACAGCTGTTTTTT